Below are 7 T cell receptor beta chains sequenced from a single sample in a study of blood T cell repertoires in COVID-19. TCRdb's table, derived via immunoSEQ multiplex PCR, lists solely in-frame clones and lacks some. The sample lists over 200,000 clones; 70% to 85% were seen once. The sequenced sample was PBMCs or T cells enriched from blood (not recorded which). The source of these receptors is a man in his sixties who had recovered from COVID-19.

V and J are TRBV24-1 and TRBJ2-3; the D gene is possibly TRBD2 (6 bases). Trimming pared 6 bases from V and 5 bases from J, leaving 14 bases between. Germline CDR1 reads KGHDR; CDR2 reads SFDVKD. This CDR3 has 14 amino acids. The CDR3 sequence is CATSTPGELDTQYF. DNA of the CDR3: TGTGCCACCAGTACGCCGGGGGAATTAGATACGCAGTATTTT.

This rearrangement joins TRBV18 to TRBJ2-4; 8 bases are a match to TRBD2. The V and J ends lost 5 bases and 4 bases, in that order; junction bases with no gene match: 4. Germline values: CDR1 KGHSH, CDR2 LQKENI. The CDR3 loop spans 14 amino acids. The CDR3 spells CASSNSGAKNIQYF. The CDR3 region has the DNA TGTGCCAGCTCAAATAGCGGGGCTAAAAACATTCAGTACTTC.

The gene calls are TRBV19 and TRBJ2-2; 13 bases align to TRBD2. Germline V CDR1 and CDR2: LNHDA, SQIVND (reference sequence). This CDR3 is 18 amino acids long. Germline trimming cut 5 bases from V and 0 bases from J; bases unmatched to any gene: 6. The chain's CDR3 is CASSLRLAGGSNTGELFF. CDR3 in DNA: TGTGCCAGTAGTTTGAGACTAGCGGGGGGATCGAACACCGGGGAGCTGTTTTTT.

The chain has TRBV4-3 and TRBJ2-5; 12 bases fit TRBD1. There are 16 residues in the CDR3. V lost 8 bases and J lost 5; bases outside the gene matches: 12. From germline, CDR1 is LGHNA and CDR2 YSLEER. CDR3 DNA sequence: TGCGCCAGCCAAACCCGGGGACAGGGGGCGACGGAGACCCAGTACTTC. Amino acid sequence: CASQTRGQGATETQYF.

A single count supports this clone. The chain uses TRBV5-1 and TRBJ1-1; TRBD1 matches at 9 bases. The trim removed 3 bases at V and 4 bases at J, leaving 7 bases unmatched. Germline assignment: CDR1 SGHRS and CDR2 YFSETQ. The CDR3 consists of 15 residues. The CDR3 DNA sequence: TGCGCCAGCAGCTCACTACAGGGGGCTGTCACTGAAGCTTTCTTT. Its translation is CASSSLQGAVTEAFF.

The CDR3 is CATSTSTGTGLYEQYF. In DNA, the CDR3 is TGTGCCACCAGCACATCTACCGGGACGGGACTCTACGAGCAGTACTTC. The rearrangement joins TRBV15 to TRBJ2-7, with D perhaps TRBD2 (6 bases). V was clipped by 4 bases and J by 3 bases, with 19 bases between them. The V gene's germline CDR1 is LNHNV and CDR2 YYDKDF (reference sequence). This CDR3 is 16 amino acids long. Drawing the rest from reference TRBV15 and TRBJ2-7, the complete variable domain is DAMVIQNPRYQVTQFGKPVTLSCSQTLNHNVMYWYQQKSSQAPKLLFHYYDKDFNNEADTPDNFQSRRPNTSFCFLDIRSPGLGDTAMYLCATSTSTGTGLYEQYFGPGTRLTVT.

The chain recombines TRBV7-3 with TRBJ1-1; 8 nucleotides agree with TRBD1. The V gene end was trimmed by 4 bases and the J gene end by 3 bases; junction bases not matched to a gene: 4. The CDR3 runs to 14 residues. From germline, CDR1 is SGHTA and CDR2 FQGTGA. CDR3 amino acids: CASSSGQAHTEAFF. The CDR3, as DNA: TGTGCCAGCAGCTCGGGACAGGCCCACACTGAAGCTTTCTTT.